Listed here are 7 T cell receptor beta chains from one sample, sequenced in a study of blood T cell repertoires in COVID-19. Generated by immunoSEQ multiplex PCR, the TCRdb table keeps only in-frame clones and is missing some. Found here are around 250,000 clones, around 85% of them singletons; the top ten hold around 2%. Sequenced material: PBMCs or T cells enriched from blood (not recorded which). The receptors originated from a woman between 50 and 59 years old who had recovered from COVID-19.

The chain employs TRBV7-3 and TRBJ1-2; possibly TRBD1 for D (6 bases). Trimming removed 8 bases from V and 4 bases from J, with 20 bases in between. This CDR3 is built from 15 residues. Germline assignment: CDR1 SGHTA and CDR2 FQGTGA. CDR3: CASAWGQEGLYGYTF. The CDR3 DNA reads TGTGCCAGCGCTTGGGGACAAGAGGGGCTCTATGGCTACACCTTC.

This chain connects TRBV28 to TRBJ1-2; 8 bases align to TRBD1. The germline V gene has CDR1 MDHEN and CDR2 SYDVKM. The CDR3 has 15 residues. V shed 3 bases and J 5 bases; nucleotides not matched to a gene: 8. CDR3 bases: TGTGCCAGCAGTTTTCGAAGGACAGGGACTTATGGCTACACCTTC. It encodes CASSFRRTGTYGYTF.

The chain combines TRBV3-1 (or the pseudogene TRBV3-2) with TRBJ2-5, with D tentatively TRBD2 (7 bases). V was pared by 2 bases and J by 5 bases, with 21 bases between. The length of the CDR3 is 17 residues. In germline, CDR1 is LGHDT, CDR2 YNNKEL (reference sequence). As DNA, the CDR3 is TGTGCCAGCAGCCAACTCCCAGGGGAGGGGAGAGGGGAGACCCAGTACTTC. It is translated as CASSQLPGEGRGETQYF.

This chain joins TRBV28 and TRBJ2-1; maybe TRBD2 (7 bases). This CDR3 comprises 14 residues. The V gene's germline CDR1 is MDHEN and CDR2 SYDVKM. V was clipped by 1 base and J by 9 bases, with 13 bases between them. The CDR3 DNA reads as TGTGCCAGCAGTTTATATTACAGGGAGGGTGAGCAGTTCTTC. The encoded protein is CASSLYYREGEQFF.

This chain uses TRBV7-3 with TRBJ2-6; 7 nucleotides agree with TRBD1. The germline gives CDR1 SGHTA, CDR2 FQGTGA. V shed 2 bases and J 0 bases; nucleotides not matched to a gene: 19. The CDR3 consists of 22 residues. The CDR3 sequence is CASSLVSPLRTGESSGANVLTF. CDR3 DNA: TGTGCCAGCAGCTTAGTCTCACCGCTAAGGACAGGAGAAAGCTCTGGGGCCAACGTCCTGACTTTC.

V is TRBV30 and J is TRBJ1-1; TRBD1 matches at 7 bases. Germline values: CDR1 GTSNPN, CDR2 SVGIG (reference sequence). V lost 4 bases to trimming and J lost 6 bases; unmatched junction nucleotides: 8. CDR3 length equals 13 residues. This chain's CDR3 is CAWTGGRLAEAFF. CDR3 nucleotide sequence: TGTGCCTGGACAGGGGGTCGGTTGGCTGAAGCTTTCTTT.

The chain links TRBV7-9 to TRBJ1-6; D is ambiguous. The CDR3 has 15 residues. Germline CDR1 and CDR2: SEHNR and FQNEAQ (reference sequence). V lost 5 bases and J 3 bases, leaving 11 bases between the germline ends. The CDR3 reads CASSPGGIYNSPLHF. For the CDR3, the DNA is TGTGCCAGCAGCCCTGGCGGGATCTATAATTCACCCCTCCACTTT.